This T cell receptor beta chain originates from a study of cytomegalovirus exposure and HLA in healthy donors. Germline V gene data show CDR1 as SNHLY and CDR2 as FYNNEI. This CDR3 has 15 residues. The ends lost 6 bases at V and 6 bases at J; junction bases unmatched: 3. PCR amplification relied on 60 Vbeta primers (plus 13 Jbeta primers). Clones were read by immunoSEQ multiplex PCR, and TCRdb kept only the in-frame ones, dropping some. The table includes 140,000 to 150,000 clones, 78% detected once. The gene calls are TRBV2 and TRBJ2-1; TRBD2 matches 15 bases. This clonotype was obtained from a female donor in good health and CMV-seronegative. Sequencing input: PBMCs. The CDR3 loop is CASSGTSGGLNEQFF. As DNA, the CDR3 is TGTGCCAGCAGCGGGACTAGCGGGGGGCTCAATGAGCAGTTCTTC.